Sequencing of this T cell receptor beta chain was carried out in a study of T cell responses to AZD1222 COVID-19 vaccine. The assay was immunoSEQ multiplex PCR, and TCRdb's table has in-frame clones only and misses some. The sample includes 40,000 or so clones, approximately 80% of them seen just once. The CDR3 sequence is 14 residues long. V lost 0 bases, J lost 4 bases, and 9 bases lay in between. Germline CDR1 ENHRY, CDR2 SYGVKD. This rearrangement joins TRBV10-3 to TRBJ1-2; unclear D gene. The clonotype originates from an adult who received the AZD1222 COVID-19 vaccine. The input for sequencing was peripheral blood, taken 28 days after the second AZD1222 dose. The CDR3 nucleotides read TGTGCCATCAGTGAGTCGGCGGATCGCTATGGCTACACCTTC. Residues: CAISESADRYGYTF.